Following are 20 T cell receptor beta chains from one sample sequenced in a study of control samples from healthy donors and cancer patients. Repertoires were generated with immunoSEQ multiplex PCR, while TCRdb's copy carries only in-frame clones and drops some. The profile shows about 100,000 clones, roughly nine tenths of them singletons. Sample: blood. These receptor sequences come from a woman in her forties or fifties in good health.

This clone appeared a few times. V and J are TRBV27 and TRBJ2-7, with D tentatively TRBD2 (5 bases). The V gene lost 4 bases and the J gene lost 0 bases, with 13 bases spanning the gap. The CDR3 has 15 amino acids. Germline CDR1 MNHEY, CDR2 SMNVEV (reference sequence). The CDR3 nucleotides read TGTGCCAGCAGTTGGAGGACGGGGAGCTCCTACGAGCAGTACTTC. This codes for CASSWRTGSSYEQYF.

The chain employs TRBV15 and TRBJ2-5, with D possibly being TRBD2 (7 bases). The CDR3 spans 15 residues. Between the trimmed V and J ends, which lost 5 bases and 3 bases, there was a span of 16 bases. Germline V gene data show CDR1 as LNHNV and CDR2 as YYDKDF (reference sequence). In DNA form, the CDR3 reads TGTGCCACCAGCCGCTCGGCGGGGGCCGAAGAGACCCAGTACTTC. This translates into CATSRSAGAEETQYF.

The V call is TRBV7-2, the J call TRBJ1-3; D unresolved. The CDR3 contains 14 residues. V was cut by 5 bases and J by 0 bases, with 8 bases left in between. The germline V gene has CDR1 SGHTA and CDR2 FQGNSA. CDR3 residues: CASSPLASGNTIYF. DNA for the CDR3: TGTGCCAGCAGCCCCCTTGCCTCTGGAAACACCATATATTTT.

This clone was counted between two and nine times. This chain uses TRBV7-9 with TRBJ1-2; D gene ambiguous. V lost 1 base and J lost 7, with 13 bases in between. This CDR3 is 14 amino acids long. Germline V lookup: CDR1 SEHNR, CDR2 FQNEAQ (reference sequence). The CDR3 DNA reads as TGTGCCAGCAGCTTAGGGCCGATTTCACCTGGCTACACCTTC. This encodes CASSLGPISPGYTF.

The J gene is TRBJ1-3, the V gene TRBV19; TRBD1 is a possible D gene (5 bases). The CDR3 is 14 amino acids. V was clipped by 11 bases and J by 2 bases, with 16 bases between them. Looked up from germline, CDR1 is LNHDA and CDR2 is SQIVND (reference sequence). The CDR3 is CASGSAGAGNTIYF. The CDR3 bases are TGTGCCTCGGGGAGTGCGGGGGCTGGAAACACCATATATTTT.

V and J are TRBV29-1 and TRBJ2-2; D not certain. The V gene's germline CDR1 is SQVTM and CDR2 ANQGSEA. CDR3 length equals 13 residues. The germline V and J ends were trimmed by 5 bases and 2 bases, with 9 bases remaining between them. CDR3 coding DNA: TGCAGCGTTTCTTCCGATAACACCGGGGAGCTGTTTTTT. Protein: CSVSSDNTGELFF.

This chain uses TRBV29-1 with TRBJ2-3, with D unclear. V was shortened by 0 bases and J by 2 bases, with 12 bases between the two germline ends. Germline loops: CDR1 SQVTM, CDR2 ANQGSEA. CDR3 length: 15 residues. The CDR3, as DNA: TGCAGCGTTGAAGATTTTAACAGTCACACAGATACGCAGTATTTT. It is translated as CSVEDFNSHTDTQYF.

V is TRBV6-5 and J is TRBJ1-2, with 9 bases fitting TRBD1. Germline V gene sequence: CDR1 MNHEY, CDR2 SVGAGI. V was pared by 7 bases and J by 4 bases, with 10 bases of the junction left unmatched. This CDR3 is 15 amino acids long. CDR3 DNA sequence: TGTGCCAGCACCCCCGGGACAGGGCTCGGCTATGGCTACACCTTC. It translates to CASTPGTGLGYGYTF.

The chain uses TRBV19 and TRBJ1-1; 7 bases line up with TRBD1. Germline-derived CDR1 and CDR2 are LNHDA and SQIVND (reference sequence). There are 15 residues in the CDR3. The junction had 8 bases not matched to a gene; V was cut back by 6 bases and J by 1 base. This CDR3 is CASSPWEGANTEAFF. In nucleotides, the CDR3 is TGTGCCAGTAGCCCCTGGGAGGGGGCGAACACTGAAGCTTTCTTT.

V gene TRBV30 combines with J gene TRBJ2-2; D may be TRBD2 (5 bases). The CDR3 consists of 13 residues. V was clipped by 0 bases and J by 5 bases, with 7 bases between them. The germline gives CDR1 GTSNPN, CDR2 SVGIG (reference sequence). CDR3 nucleotides: TGTGCCTGGAGTGTAACGGGAACCGGGGAGCTGTTTTTT. It yields the protein CAWSVTGTGELFF.

CDR3 DNA sequence: TGTGCCAGCAGCTGGGACAGGGGGAGAATCAATGAGCAGTTCTTC. Its protein product is CASSWDRGRINEQFF. The chain employs TRBV5-8 and TRBJ2-1; 11 positions agree with TRBD1. The CDR3 runs 15 residues. Germline trimming cut 3 bases from V and 6 bases from J; bases unmatched to any gene: 5. Germline V CDR1 and CDR2: SGHTS, YDEGEE. Combining the CDR3 with reference TRBV5-8 and TRBJ2-1 gives the whole variable domain EAGVTQSPTHLIKTRGQQATLRCSPISGHTSVYWYQQALGLGLQFLLWYDEGEERNRGNFPPRFSGRQFPNYSSELNVNALELEDSALYLCASSWDRGRINEQFFGPGTRLTVL.

This chain connects TRBV7-9 to TRBJ1-1, with D unclear. From germline, CDR1 is SEHNR and CDR2 FQNEAQ (reference sequence). The CDR3 has 13 amino acids. V was shortened by 9 bases and J by 0 bases, with 11 bases between the two germline ends. In DNA, the CDR3 is TGTGCCAGTTCAAGAGGATTGAACACTGAAGCTTTCTTT. Translation: CASSRGLNTEAFF.

The count of this clone is one. The CDR3 reads CSVEERSRGSYEQYF. The CDR3 nucleotides read TGCAGCGTTGAAGAGAGAAGCAGGGGTTCCTACGAGCAGTACTTC. The chain employs TRBV29-1 and TRBJ2-7; a possible D gene is TRBD1 (6 bases). The CDR3 is 15 amino acids. Deletions cut 0 bases from V and 1 base from J, with 13 bases between. The germline V gene has CDR1 SQVTM and CDR2 ANQGSEA.

The chain joins TRBV2 to TRBJ2-1; TRBD2 agrees at 13 bases. CDR3 length: 16 residues. The germline CDR1 and CDR2 sequences are SNHLY and FYNNEI. V lost 5 bases to trimming and J lost 8 bases; unmatched junction nucleotides: 9. The CDR3: CASSSTLGTSGDEQFF. The CDR3 DNA reads as TGTGCCAGCAGTTCAACACTTGGGACTAGCGGGGATGAGCAGTTCTTC. Variable domain in full (rest from reference TRBV2 and TRBJ2-1): EPEVTQTPSHQVTQMGQEVILRCVPISNHLYFYWYRQILGQKVEFLVSFYNNEISEKSEIFDDQFSVERPDGSNFTLKIRSTKLEDSAMYFCASSSTLGTSGDEQFFGPGTRLTVL.

The V call is TRBV19, the J call TRBJ1-6, with 9 bases identical to TRBD1. CDR3 length: 15 residues. The germline V gene has CDR1 LNHDA and CDR2 SQIVND (reference sequence). The J segment lost 9 bases and the V segment lost 5 bases, leaving 8 bases of the junction unmatched. This chain's CDR3 is CASSVGQGKGSPLHF. CDR3 DNA sequence: TGTGCCAGTAGTGTCGGACAGGGGAAGGGTTCACCCCTCCACTTT.

CDR3 DNA sequence: TGTGCCAGCAGCGTAAAGACTAGCGGGAGAACTTACAATGAGCAGTTCTTC. This encodes CASSVKTSGRTYNEQFF. The chain joins TRBV9 to TRBJ2-1; 12 bases align to TRBD2. The germline V gene has CDR1 SGDLS and CDR2 YYNGEE. Unmatched junction bases numbered 6, after V lost 1 base and J lost 4 bases. The CDR3 is 17 amino acids.

Points on this clone: One junction end disagrees with the germline gene, perhaps due to a read error. V is TRBV5-6 and J is TRBJ2-7; a possible D gene is TRBD2 (6 bases). The CDR3 is 13 residues long. Germline lookup yields CDR1 SGHDT and CDR2 YYEEEE. CDR3: CASSLAGSRGGFF. In DNA, the CDR3 is TGTGCCAGCAGCTTGGCCGGGAGTAGGGGAGGATTCTTC.

V gene TRBV5-1 combines with J gene TRBJ1-3; D is unresolved. There are 15 residues in the CDR3. The germline gives CDR1 SGHRS, CDR2 YFSETQ. Trimming took 7 bases from V and 0 from J, leaving 14 bases between them. The CDR3 DNA sequence: TGCGCCAGCGGACCTGGCGCCTACTCTGGAAACACCATATATTTT. Its translation is CASGPGAYSGNTIYF.

This clone was seen a single time. This chain uses TRBV20-1 with TRBJ1-1, with D unresolved. V lost 3 bases and J 2 bases, leaving 10 bases between the germline ends. This CDR3 is built from 13 residues. Germline-derived CDR1 and CDR2 are DFQATT and SNEGSKA (reference sequence). The DNA of the CDR3 is TGCAGTGCTAGTCGCGGGTCCAACACTGAAGCTTTCTTT. Its protein product is CSASRGSNTEAFF.

The chain joins TRBV5-4 to TRBJ2-7; no definite D call. The V end lost 4 bases, the J end lost 3 bases, and 11 bases lay between the germline ends. The germline V gene has CDR1 SGHNT and CDR2 YYREEE (reference sequence). The CDR3 has 13 amino acids. The CDR3 DNA is TGTGCCAGCAGCCCAAACCACTACTACGAGCAGTACTTC. Its protein is CASSPNHYYEQYF.